The 10 T cell receptor beta chains presented below share a single source sample, sequenced in a study of shared clonotypes between healthy human individuals. CD8 cells regarded as naive lacked CD45RO, were positively chosen for CCR7, and omitted terminally differentiated effector memory CD45RA+ cells. Data came from immunoSEQ multiplex PCR; TCRdb stores just in-frame clones and leaves some out. The sample yields millions of clones, about 94% seen once. The specimen was naive CD8+ T cells sorted from blood. These receptors were taken from a young man in good health.

The J gene is TRBJ1-1, the V gene TRBV30; TRBD1 might be the D (6 bases). Trimming removed 3 bases at V and 3 bases at J, with 11 bases between. The CDR3 is 13 amino acids. Germline CDR1 is GTSNPN and CDR2 is SVGIG (reference sequence). Here the CDR3 DNA reads TGTGCCTGGAGCGGGGGCTGGGACACTGAAGCTTTCTTT. Amino acid sequence: CAWSGGWDTEAFF.

As regards this clone: The same CDR3 can be traced to other DNA sequences in this sample. This chain uses TRBV5-6 with TRBJ1-1, with no clear D. Trimming removed 0 bases at V and 4 bases at J, with 4 bases between. Germline assignment: CDR1 SGHDT and CDR2 YYEEEE. The CDR3 contains 12 residues. The CDR3 sequence: CASSLVGTEAFF. CDR3 sequence (DNA): TGTGCCAGCAGCTTGGTGGGCACTGAAGCTTTCTTT.

The V call is TRBV4-1, the J call TRBJ1-5, with D unclear. V shed 4 bases and J shed 3 bases, with 10 bases lying between them. Germline loops: CDR1 MGHRA, CDR2 YSYEKL. The CDR3 sequence is 14 residues long. CDR3 sequence (DNA): TGCGCCAGCAGCCTTACAGCAATCAATCAGCCCCAGCATTTT. This codes for CASSLTAINQPQHF.

The chain uses TRBV4-1 and TRBJ2-5; no definite D call. Trimming stripped 2 bases from V and 3 bases from J, with 13 bases between. The CDR3 has 15 residues. Germline V gives CDR1 MGHRA, CDR2 YSYEKL. DNA for the CDR3: TGCGCCAGCAGCCAAATCTTACAGCTTAAAGAGACCCAGTACTTC. Translating it yields CASSQILQLKETQYF.

The rearrangement links TRBV7-9 to TRBJ2-3; 9 nucleotides line up with TRBD1. There are 16 residues in the CDR3. Germline V gene sequence: CDR1 SEHNR, CDR2 FQNEAQ (reference sequence). V was pared by 0 bases and J by 5 bases, with 6 bases of the junction left unmatched. The CDR3 sequence is CASSLAYGTGRDTQYF. CDR3 coding DNA: TGTGCCAGCAGCTTAGCGTACGGGACAGGGCGAGATACGCAGTATTTT. Full variable domain (rest looked up from reference TRBV7-9 and TRBJ2-3): DTGVSQNPRHKITKRGQNVTFRCDPISEHNRLYWYRQTLGQGPEFLTYFQNEAQLEKSRLLSDRFSAERPKGSFSTLEIQRTEQGDSAMYLCASSLAYGTGRDTQYFGPGTRLTVL.

This chain links TRBV19 with TRBJ2-7, with D possibly being TRBD2 (6 bases). The CDR3 runs to 15 residues. V was shortened by 3 bases and J by 0 bases, with 12 bases between the two germline ends. Looked up from germline, CDR1 is LNHDA and CDR2 is SQIVND (reference sequence). The CDR3 is CASSMGGDSSYEQYF. The CDR3 DNA is TGTGCCAGTAGTATGGGCGGGGATAGCTCCTACGAGCAGTACTTC.

About this clone itself: An end of the junction does not agree with germline; a read error may underlie this. V and J are TRBV4-3 and TRBJ2-2, with D unresolved. Germline V gene sequence: CDR1 LGHNA, CDR2 YSLEER. This CDR3 has 16 residues. The CDR3 here is CASSGRTDLNAGELFF. The CDR3 DNA follows: TGCGCCAGCAGCGGGCGTACAGACTTGAACGCCGGGGAGCTGTTTTTT.

The CDR3 coding sequence is TGTGCCAGCAGTGAACTTTTAAGCTCCTACGAGCAGTACTTC. Translation gives CASSELLSSYEQYF. The rearrangement joins TRBV25-1 to TRBJ2-7, with D hard to call. Trimming shortened V by 2 bases and J by 0 bases, and 8 bases separated the two germline ends. Germline lookup yields CDR1 MGHDK and CDR2 SYGVNS. The CDR3 is 14 residues long.

Worth noting for this clone: This sample includes further DNA sequences coding for the same CDR3. This chain uses TRBV9 with TRBJ2-1; no clear D gene. Germline loops: CDR1 SGDLS, CDR2 YYNGEE. Between the trimmed V and J ends, which lost 2 bases and 1 base, there was a span of 7 bases. CDR3 size: 14 residues. This chain's CDR3 is CASSVGSSYNEQFF. CDR3 sequence (DNA): TGTGCCAGCAGCGTGGGGTCTTCCTACAATGAGCAGTTCTTC.

The V and J genes are TRBV29-1 and TRBJ1-1, with D tentatively TRBD1 (6 bases). This CDR3 is built from 12 residues. Trimming took 8 bases from V and 4 from J, leaving 14 bases between them. Germline V gives CDR1 SQVTM, CDR2 ANQGSEA. CDR3 in amino acids: CSIRTDVTEAFF. The CDR3 DNA reads as TGCAGCATCCGGACAGATGTCACTGAAGCTTTCTTT.